The 30 T cell receptor beta chains below were found in one sample sequenced in a study of cytomegalovirus exposure and HLA in healthy donors. PCR amplification relied on 60 Vbeta primers (plus 13 Jbeta primers). Profiling relied on immunoSEQ multiplex PCR, and the TCRdb table lists in-frame clones only, not all of them. The sample holds about 110,000 clones, about two thirds seen once. The sample consisted of PBMCs. The receptors stem from a female donor in good health and CMV-seronegative.

This clone was found a few times. The genes are TRBV4-3 and TRBJ2-7; no firm D call. There are 16 residues in the CDR3. From germline, CDR1 is LGHNA and CDR2 YSLEER. Trimming stripped 0 bases from V and 0 bases from J, with 12 bases between. CDR3 nucleotides: TGCGCCAGCAGCCAAGATCGATCAGGATTCTCCTACGAGCAGTACTTC. Its protein product is CASSQDRSGFSYEQYF.

This rearrangement joins TRBV7-8 to TRBJ2-3; 8 positions match TRBD1. The germline V gene encodes CDR1 SGHVS and CDR2 FQNEAQ. CDR3 length equals 15 residues. The J segment lost 5 bases and the V segment lost 1 base, leaving 5 bases of the junction unmatched. This CDR3 reads CASSLDGDRRDTQYF. In nucleotides, the CDR3 is TGTGCCAGCAGCTTAGACGGGGACAGGAGAGATACGCAGTATTTT. Full variable domain (rest looked up from reference TRBV7-8 and TRBJ2-3): GAGVSQSPRYKVAKRGQDVALRCDPISGHVSLFWYQQALGQGPEFLTYFQNEAQLDKSGLPSDRFFAERPEGSVSTLKIQRTQQEDSAVYLCASSLDGDRRDTQYFGPGTRLTVL.

The chain carries TRBV5-1 and TRBJ1-5; no definite D call. CDR3 length equals 15 residues. Germline V gene sequence: CDR1 SGHRS, CDR2 YFSETQ. Trimming took 0 bases from V and 6 from J, leaving 13 bases between them. The CDR3 region is CASSLASGLSQPQHF. The CDR3 bases are TGCGCCAGCAGCTTGGCTTCGGGGTTGTCTCAGCCCCAGCATTTT.

The chain is built from TRBV7-3 and TRBJ2-1; 7 positions match TRBD2. J was trimmed by 7 bases and V by 1 base; bases with no gene match: 10. The CDR3 is 16 residues long. Germline CDR1 reads SGHTA; CDR2 reads FQGTGA. In DNA form, the CDR3 reads TGTGCCAGCAGCTTAAACGGCGGGAGCAGGAGAAATGAGCAGTTCTTC. Its protein product is CASSLNGGSRRNEQFF.

The DNA for the CDR3 is TGCAGCGTTGTTGCAGGGGGCGGTCTCACTGAAGCTTTCTTT. Translation gives CSVVAGGGLTEAFF. This rearrangement joins TRBV29-1 to TRBJ1-1, with TRBD1 matching over 8 bases. From germline, CDR1 is SQVTM and CDR2 ANQGSEA. There are 14 residues in the CDR3. V lost 4 bases and J lost 4; bases outside the gene matches: 8.

This rearrangement joins TRBV7-2 to TRBJ2-5; TRBD2 agrees at 8 bases. This CDR3 is 16 amino acids long. Unmatched junction bases numbered 13, after V lost 5 bases and J lost 5 bases. Per the germline V gene, CDR1 is SGHTA and CDR2 is FQGNSA. CDR3 loop: CASSVTGTRLGETQYF. The CDR3 nucleotides read TGTGCCAGCAGCGTGACCGGGACTAGACTCGGCGAGACCCAGTACTTC. The whole variable domain, remainder taken from reference TRBV7-2 and TRBJ2-5, is GAGVSQSPSNKVTEKGKDVELRCDPISGHTALYWYRQSLGQGLEFLIYFQGNSAPDKSGLPSDRFSAERTGGSVSTLTIQRTQQEDSAVYLCASSVTGTRLGETQYFGPGTRLLVL.

This clone has only a few counts. The chain recombines TRBV4-3 with TRBJ1-3; D unresolved. CDR1 is LGHNA, CDR2 YSLEER, per germline. This CDR3 is built from 14 residues. Deletions cut 3 bases from V and 11 bases from J, with 17 bases between. The DNA of the CDR3 is TGCGCCAGCAGCCAGTTTCATAAGGAGGGATCCATATATTTT. It is translated as CASSQFHKEGSIYF.

J is TRBJ2-5 and V is TRBV25-1; 10 bases match TRBD1. The CDR3 loop spans 14 amino acids. V gave up 6 bases and J gave up 6 bases; unmatched junction bases: 7. Germline CDR1 reads MGHDK; CDR2 reads SYGVNS. The CDR3 protein is CASSLGQGKKTQYF. The CDR3 coding sequence is TGTGCCAGCAGCCTGGGACAGGGGAAGAAGACCCAGTACTTC. The entire variable domain, with the rest obtained from reference TRBV25-1 and TRBJ2-5, is as follows: EADIYQTPRYLVIGTGKKITLECSQTMGHDKMYWYQQDPGMELHLIHYSYGVNSTEKGDLSSESTVSRIRTEHFPLTLESARPSHTSQYLCASSLGQGKKTQYFGPGTRLLVL.

The rearrangement joins TRBV5-4 to TRBJ1-2, with 7 bases matching TRBD1. This CDR3 has 14 amino acids. V lost 4 bases to trimming and J lost 2 bases; unmatched junction nucleotides: 5. Germline values: CDR1 SGHNT, CDR2 YYREEE (reference sequence). This CDR3 is CASSIDRDNYGYTF. The CDR3 DNA sequence: TGTGCCAGCAGCATAGACAGGGACAACTATGGCTACACCTTC.

The table lists this clone with a few counts. The gene calls are TRBV7-2 and TRBJ1-5; no firm D call. CDR1 and CDR2 (germline): SGHTA, FQGNSA. This CDR3 region has 15 residues. Trimming stripped 1 base from V and 4 bases from J, with 11 bases between. The CDR3 DNA sequence: TGTGCCAGCAGCTTAGTTATTGGCAGTAATCAGCCCCAGCATTTT. It encodes CASSLVIGSNQPQHF.

In regard to this clone: The sample carries other DNA sequences with the same CDR3. The CDR3, as DNA: TGCGCCAGCAGCTACGCAGGGGGCGTTGACAGAGAGCAGTTCTTC. As protein: CASSYAGGVDREQFF. The chain recombines TRBV5-1 with TRBJ2-1; the match to TRBD1 covers 8 bases. The length of the CDR3 is 15 residues. The V segment lost 3 bases and the J segment 10 bases; nucleotides outside the gene matches: 12. Germline assignment: CDR1 SGHRS and CDR2 YFSETQ.

The chain joins TRBV19 to TRBJ1-1, with TRBD1 matching 11 bases. This CDR3 region has 13 residues. Trimming at V came to 6 bases and at J to 8 bases, leaving 5 bases not matched to a gene. Germline V CDR1 and CDR2: LNHDA, SQIVND (reference sequence). The DNA of the CDR3 is TGTGCCAGTAGGCGGGACAGGGGGTCCGAAGCTTTCTTT. Translation: CASRRDRGSEAFF.

J is TRBJ1-4 and V is TRBV9; D unresolved. V was clipped by 4 bases and J by 7 bases, with 5 bases between them. The CDR3 contains 11 residues. The germline gives CDR1 SGDLS, CDR2 YYNGEE. CDR3 loop: CASSPLEKLFF. Written as DNA, the CDR3 is TGTGCCAGCAGCCCTCTTGAAAAACTGTTTTTT.

This clone was picked up a small number of times. The chain combines TRBV15 with TRBJ1-3; D ambiguous. Between the trimmed V and J ends, which lost 1 base and 8 bases, there was a span of 12 bases. Germline CDR1 and CDR2: LNHNV and YYDKDF (reference sequence). The CDR3 runs 14 residues. The chain's CDR3 is CATSRVRRSDTIYF. The DNA for the CDR3 is TGTGCCACCAGCAGAGTTCGGAGGAGTGACACCATATATTTT.

This rearrangement joins TRBV29-1 to TRBJ1-1; 8 bases agree with TRBD1. This CDR3 comprises 15 residues. V lost 4 bases, J lost 3 bases, and 10 bases stayed unmatched. Per the germline V gene, CDR1 is SQVTM and CDR2 is ANQGSEA. This CDR3 reads CSVGSDRGVHTEAFF. CDR3 nucleotide sequence: TGCAGCGTTGGAAGCGACAGGGGAGTTCACACTGAAGCTTTCTTT.

The V and J genes are TRBV19 and TRBJ2-6; the match to TRBD2 covers 7 bases. J lost 4 bases, V lost 1 base, and 4 bases had no gene match. Per the germline V gene, CDR1 is LNHDA and CDR2 is SQIVND (reference sequence). The CDR3 has 16 amino acids. CDR3 bases: TGTGCCAGTAGTATAGGGGAGGGTTCCGGGGCCAACGTCCTGACTTTC. It yields the protein CASSIGEGSGANVLTF.

The chain is built from TRBV7-9 and TRBJ2-3; D is undetermined. The CDR3 covers 15 residues. Germline CDR1 SEHNR, CDR2 FQNEAQ (reference sequence). V gave up 4 bases and J gave up 0 bases, with 11 bases separating them. The DNA for the CDR3 is TGTGCCAGCAGCTACGGCGACTCTAGCACAGATACGCAGTATTTT. It specifies CASSYGDSSTDTQYF.

The CDR3 is CATSSFRGAYEQYF. As DNA, the CDR3 is TGTGCCACCAGCAGCTTTCGTGGGGCGTACGAGCAGTACTTC. V usage is TRBV15 and J usage is TRBJ2-7; TRBD1 is a possible D gene (5 bases). The germline gives CDR1 LNHNV, CDR2 YYDKDF (reference sequence). V lost 3 bases and J 4 bases, leaving 13 bases between the germline ends. The CDR3 sequence is 14 residues long.

The CDR3 region has the DNA TGTGCCAGCAGCCGTGACAACGAGCAGTACTTC. Protein product: CASSRDNEQYF. The genes are TRBV6-5 and TRBJ2-7, with D unclear. This CDR3 has 11 amino acids. Germline V lookup: CDR1 MNHEY, CDR2 SVGAGI. V lost 6 bases and J 5 bases, leaving 8 bases between the germline ends.

The chain combines TRBV2 with TRBJ2-7; 8 positions agree with TRBD2. The CDR3 loop spans 15 amino acids. V lost 8 bases, J lost 2 bases, and 11 bases stayed unmatched. Germline lookup yields CDR1 SNHLY and CDR2 FYNNEI. CDR3 in amino acids: CASSPNYGRAYEQYF. CDR3 DNA: TGTGCCAGCTCCCCAAATTACGGGAGGGCCTACGAGCAGTACTTC.

The chain carries TRBV4-1 and TRBJ1-2; D may be TRBD1 (5 bases). Trimming left V 0 bases short and J 3 bases short, with 14 bases between. Germline CDR1 is MGHRA and CDR2 is YSYEKL. This CDR3 spans 16 amino acids. The CDR3 DNA reads as TGCGCCAGCAGCCAAGATTGGGGCAGCTCCGACTATGGCTACACCTTC. Amino acids: CASSQDWGSSDYGYTF.

The rearrangement uses TRBV30 and TRBJ1-1, with 8 bases lining up with TRBD1. The V segment lost 4 bases and the J segment 0 bases; nucleotides outside the gene matches: 1. Germline V gives CDR1 GTSNPN, CDR2 SVGIG (reference sequence). This CDR3 has 13 residues. CDR3 protein: CAWKDRVNTEAFF. In nucleotides, the CDR3 is TGTGCCTGGAAGGACAGGGTGAACACTGAAGCTTTCTTT.

The CDR3 region is CAIPKGGGSYNEQFF. CDR3 in DNA: TGTGCCATCCCTAAAGGGGGGGGCTCCTACAATGAGCAGTTCTTC. The chain joins TRBV7-9 to TRBJ2-1, with a weak D call TRBD2 (7 bases). This CDR3 comprises 15 residues. Germline lookup yields CDR1 SEHNR and CDR2 FQNEAQ (reference sequence). V lost 10 bases and J lost 0, with 16 bases in between.

V and J are TRBV5-7 and TRBJ2-7; 7 nucleotides line up with TRBD1. TRBV5-7 counts as an open reading frame of uncertain function. The CDR3 totals 15 residues. Losses at the gene ends were 3 bases for V and 2 bases for J; bases not matched to a gene: 8. CDR3 amino acids: CASSSSGTVTYEQYF. In DNA, the CDR3 is TGTGCCAGCAGCTCCTCCGGGACAGTTACCTACGAGCAGTACTTC.

There are a few counts of this clone. This rearrangement joins TRBV7-6 to TRBJ2-5, with 7 positions matching TRBD1. The CDR3 is 16 residues long. V trimming: 4 bases; J trimming: 2 bases; junction bases outside the gene matches: 10. CDR1 and CDR2 (germline): SGHVS, FNYEAQ. In DNA, the CDR3 is TGTGCCAGCAGCTCAGGGACAGCGTTTTTACAAGAGACCCAGTACTTC. Amino acids: CASSSGTAFLQETQYF. Variable domain in full (rest from reference TRBV7-6 and TRBJ2-5): GAGVSQSPRYKVTKRGQDVALRCDPISGHVSLYWYRQALGQGPEFLTYFNYEAQQDKSGLPNDRFSAERPEGSISTLTIQRTEQRDSAMYRCASSSGTAFLQETQYFGPGTRLLVL.

This chain joins TRBV30 and TRBJ2-6; no clear D gene. The germline V gene encodes CDR1 GTSNPN and CDR2 SVGIG (reference sequence). V was pared by 3 bases and J by 0 bases, with 6 bases between. CDR3 size: 14 residues. The CDR3 coding sequence is TGTGCCTGGAGCACGAGCTCTGGGGCCAACGTCCTGACTTTC. As protein: CAWSTSSGANVLTF. The whole variable domain, filled in from reference TRBV30 and TRBJ2-6, reads SQTIHQWPATLVQPVGSPLSLECTVEGTSNPNLYWYRQAAGRGLQLLFYSVGIGQISSEVPQNLSASRPQDRQFILSSKKLLLSDSGFYLCAWSTSSGANVLTFGAGSRLTVL.

The rearrangement joins TRBV27 to TRBJ2-7; 7 bases line up with TRBD1. Unmatched junction bases numbered 8, after V lost 6 bases and J lost 0 bases. The CDR3 loop spans 15 amino acids. The germline gives CDR1 MNHEY, CDR2 SMNVEV (reference sequence). The CDR3 here is CASSLTGPISYEQYF. CDR3 DNA: TGTGCCAGCAGCCTGACAGGGCCAATCTCCTACGAGCAGTACTTC.

The chain has TRBV5-1 and TRBJ2-7; 14 bases agree with TRBD2. The germline gives CDR1 SGHRS, CDR2 YFSETQ. Germline trimming cut 0 bases from V and 3 bases from J; bases unmatched to any gene: 11. CDR3 length: 19 amino acids. The CDR3 protein is CASSLGNRGLAGVLYEQYF. CDR3 sequence (DNA): TGCGCCAGCAGCTTGGGAAACAGGGGACTAGCGGGAGTTCTCTACGAGCAGTACTTC.

This clone has just one count. This sequence joins TRBV6-6 and TRBJ1-5, with D uncertain. V was shortened by 6 bases and J by 4 bases, with 7 bases between the two germline ends. This CDR3 is 12 amino acids long. CDR1 and CDR2 from the germline V gene are MNHNY and SVGAGI (reference sequence). CDR3 sequence: CASSLDNQPQHF. The CDR3 DNA reads TGTGCCAGCAGCCTAGATAATCAGCCCCAGCATTTT.

This chain connects TRBV11-3 to TRBJ1-1; D not resolved. The germline gives CDR1 SGHNT, CDR2 YENEEA. CDR3 length: 12 amino acids. Trimming pared 1 base from V and 5 bases from J, leaving 5 bases between. CDR3 in DNA: TGTGCCAGCAGCTTAGGGGAGACTGAAGCTTTCTTT. Translated, it gives CASSLGETEAFF.